This entry lists 27 T cell receptor beta chains sequenced from one sample in a study of T cell repertoires in cytomegalovirus infection. TCRdb reprocessed the reads via MiXCR and lists one record per CDR3 protein. The table includes approximately 700,000 distinct CDR3 sequences, roughly 35% detected once. Sequencing was carried out using PBMCs. Receptors originate from a human donor in good health (CMV status not recorded). Some clones in this sample may be carry-over from other donors' samples.

The chain recombines TRBV28 with TRBJ1-2, with 9 positions matching TRBD1. V was pared by 5 bases and J by 7 bases, with 14 bases of the junction left unmatched. Germline V gene sequence: CDR1 MDHEN, CDR2 SYDVKM. The CDR3 runs to 16 residues. CDR3: CASSDLPGQGDFGYTF. The DNA of the CDR3 is TGTGCCAGCAGTGACCTACCGGGACAGGGTGATTTTGGCTACACCTTC.

This clonotype appeared a few times. The rearrangement joins TRBV10-3 to TRBJ2-1, with 9 bases fitting TRBD2. J was trimmed by 4 bases and V by 6 bases; bases with no gene match: 7. The CDR3 length is 15 residues. The germline gives CDR1 ENHRY, CDR2 SYGVKD. This CDR3 is CAISAPTSGYNEQFF. The CDR3 DNA follows: TGTGCCATCAGCGCACCGACTAGCGGATACAATGAGCAGTTCTTC.

This clonotype was recorded only once. V gene TRBV28 combines with J gene TRBJ2-7; TRBD2 matches at 7 bases. The V segment lost 5 bases and the J segment 6 bases; nucleotides outside the gene matches: 4. The CDR3 loop spans 12 amino acids. Germline CDR1 is MDHEN and CDR2 is SYDVKM. CDR3: CASSDPGGEQYF. In DNA, the CDR3 is TGTGCCAGCAGTGATCCGGGGGGCGAGCAGTACTTC.

The V and J genes are TRBV29-1 and TRBJ2-2; 10 bases fit TRBD2. The germline gives CDR1 SQVTM, CDR2 ANQGSEA. This CDR3 has 15 amino acids. The V gene end was trimmed by 3 bases and the J gene end by 7 bases; junction bases not matched to a gene: 8. The CDR3 is CSVDPSGSRGGELFF. The CDR3 DNA follows: TGCAGCGTTGACCCTAGCGGGAGCCGAGGCGGGGAGCTGTTTTTT.

The V call is TRBV12-3 or TRBV12-4, the J call TRBJ2-3, with TRBD2 matching 9 bases. CDR3 length equals 13 residues. V was clipped by 10 bases and J by 2 bases; unmatched bases: 4. CDR3 DNA sequence: TGTGCCATACTAGCGGGTGTCACAGATACGCAGTATTTT. Translation gives CAILAGVTDTQYF.

V gene TRBV12-3 or TRBV12-4 combines with J gene TRBJ2-6; D not certain. The CDR3 sequence is 19 residues long. V lost 3 bases to trimming and J lost 0 bases, with 18 bases between them. CDR3 region: CASSFPILFESSGANVLTF. The CDR3 bases are TGTGCCAGCAGTTTCCCCATCCTCTTTGAGAGCTCTGGGGCCAACGTCCTGACTTTC.

Ten or more counts support this clonotype. The CDR3 spells CASSVDPGFSYEQYF. CDR3 sequence (DNA): TGTGCCAGCAGCGTAGACCCGGGATTTTCTTACGAGCAGTACTTC. The chain uses TRBV7-2 and TRBJ2-7; tentative D call: TRBD2 (5 bases). Germline CDR1 is SGHTA and CDR2 is FQGNSA. The CDR3 covers 15 residues. The V end was cut by 5 bases, the J end by 4 bases, with 18 bases between.

The V and J genes are TRBV28 and TRBJ1-5; D remains unclear. The CDR3 consists of 14 residues. Germline V gives CDR1 MDHEN, CDR2 SYDVKM. V gave up 3 bases and J gave up 1 base, with 7 bases separating them. As DNA, the CDR3 is TGTGCCAGCAGTTTGTTTCTAAGCAATCAGCCCCAGCATTTT. This encodes CASSLFLSNQPQHF.

This sequence joins TRBV6-6 and TRBJ2-6; D tentatively reads TRBD1 or TRBD2 (6 bases each). Trimming removed 11 bases from V and 2 bases from J, with 16 bases in between. The CDR3 covers 15 residues. CDR1 is MNHNY, CDR2 SVGAGI, per germline (reference sequence). The CDR3: CAGGSRGAGANVLTF. DNA of the CDR3: TGTGCCGGAGGTTCTAGGGGGGCTGGGGCCAACGTCCTGACTTTC.

This clonotype was detected a few times. J is TRBJ1-2 and V is TRBV27, with D perhaps matching TRBD1 (5 bases). Per germline, CDR1 MNHEY and CDR2 SMNVEV (reference sequence). The length of the CDR3 is 15 residues. Trimming took 5 bases from V and 6 from J, leaving 19 bases between them. This CDR3 is CASSPGRTSINGYTF. As DNA, the CDR3 is TGTGCCAGCAGTCCGGGACGGACGTCAATCAATGGCTACACCTTC.

V is TRBV5-8 and J is TRBJ2-7; 11 bases map to TRBD1. This CDR3 region has 14 residues. J gave up 3 bases and V 5 bases, and 4 bases lay outside the gene matches. Germline loops: CDR1 SGHTS, CDR2 YDEGEE. CDR3 sequence reads: CASRKDRGLYEQYF. The CDR3, as DNA: TGTGCCAGCAGGAAGGACAGGGGGCTCTACGAGCAGTACTTC.

The CDR3 reads CASSFAENTEAFF. The CDR3 bases are TGTGCCAGCAGTTTCGCAGAGAACACTGAAGCTTTCTTT. The chain uses TRBV28 and TRBJ1-1; D is undetermined. This CDR3 is built from 13 residues. Trimming cost V 3 bases and J 1 base, with 6 bases left between them. The V gene's germline CDR1 is MDHEN and CDR2 SYDVKM.

This clonotype occurred a few times. V usage is TRBV28 and J usage is TRBJ1-3; the D is unclear. The CDR3 extends over 12 amino acids. Trimming pared 2 bases from V and 6 bases from J, leaving 5 bases between. Germline V gene lookup returns CDR1 MDHEN and CDR2 SYDVKM. The CDR3 DNA follows: TGTGCCAGCAGTTTAGCACCAAACACCATATATTTT. Protein product: CASSLAPNTIYF.

This clonotype was observed a handful of times. The chain is built from TRBV6-5 and TRBJ2-4; possible D gene TRBD1, 6 bases. Germline values: CDR1 MNHEY, CDR2 SVGAGI. The CDR3 is 14 residues long. The V and J ends lost 7 bases and 3 bases respectively, with 13 bases between them. CDR3 DNA sequence: TGTGCCAGCACCCCAGGGGTACACAAAAACATTCAGTACTTC. It yields the protein CASTPGVHKNIQYF.

This clonotype was observed a few times. The chain combines TRBV2 with TRBJ1-1; TRBD1 agrees at 7 bases. This CDR3 comprises 11 residues. The germline CDR1 and CDR2 sequences are SNHLY and FYNNEI. Trimming removed 5 bases from V and 8 bases from J; junction bases left unmatched: 2. This CDR3 is CASSSDREAFF. CDR3 DNA sequence: TGTGCCAGCAGTTCGGACAGGGAAGCTTTCTTT.

This clonotype occurred many times. V gene TRBV7-9 combines with J gene TRBJ2-7; TRBD1 might be the D (6 bases). V was trimmed by 1 base and J by 6 bases, leaving 19 bases between them. CDR1 and CDR2 (germline): SEHNR, FQNEAQ (reference sequence). This CDR3 spans 16 amino acids. For the CDR3, the DNA is TGTGCCAGCAGCTTAGGAGCGGCTATACAGGGTCGCGAGCAGTACTTC. Translated, it gives CASSLGAAIQGREQYF.

The chain uses TRBV6-1 and TRBJ2-7, with TRBD2 matching over 12 bases. Trimming removed 5 bases from V and 0 bases from J; junction bases left unmatched: 17. The CDR3 covers 20 residues. Looked up from germline, CDR1 is MNHNS and CDR2 is SASEGT. The chain's CDR3 is CASSSYPGLAGRTSSYEQYF. CDR3 coding DNA: TGTGCCAGCAGTAGTTATCCGGGACTAGCGGGCAGGACCTCCTCCTACGAGCAGTACTTC.

The chain carries TRBV28 and TRBJ2-7; 8 nucleotides line up with TRBD2. CDR3 size: 11 residues. Germline V lookup: CDR1 MDHEN, CDR2 SYDVKM. CDR3 sequence (DNA): TGTGCTGTGGGGACTAGCTACGAGCAGTACTTC. This codes for CAVGTSYEQYF.

The gene calls are TRBV28 and TRBJ1-2; 7 bases are a match to TRBD1. This CDR3 has 11 amino acids. Germline CDR1 and CDR2: MDHEN and SYDVKM. The junction had 4 bases not matched to a gene; V was cut back by 7 bases and J by 8 bases. The CDR3 nucleotides read TGTGCCAGCACCGGGACAGAGGGCTACACCTTC. Its protein product is CASTGTEGYTF.

The V gene is TRBV23-1, the J gene TRBJ2-1; D is ambiguous. TRBV23-1 is an open reading frame, and its role is uncertain. This CDR3 is 17 amino acids long. V lost 0 bases and J 8 bases, leaving 20 bases between the germline ends. The CDR3 loop is CASSQSCRTHLGHEQFF. The CDR3 DNA follows: TGCGCCAGCAGTCAATCATGCCGGACGCATTTGGGCCATGAGCAGTTCTTC.

For this clonotype: The junction does not match germline at one end; this may be a read error. The chain carries TRBV20-1 and TRBJ2-1, with a possible D match to TRBD1 (5 bases). Germline assignment: CDR1 DFQATT and CDR2 SNEGSKA (reference sequence). The CDR3 runs to 14 residues. This chain's CDR3 is CSARDSNHPNEQFF. The CDR3 region has the DNA TGCAGTGCCAGAGACAGCAACCACCCCAATGAGCAGTTCTTC.

The gene calls are TRBV7-2 and TRBJ2-1, with D hard to call. From germline, CDR1 is SGHTA and CDR2 FQGNSA. The CDR3 length is 18 residues. Trimming shortened V by 2 bases and J by 0 bases, and 17 bases separated the two germline ends. CDR3 amino acids: CASSLKSLAAHSYNEQFF. DNA of the CDR3: TGTGCCAGCAGCTTAAAGAGCCTCGCCGCTCACTCCTACAATGAGCAGTTCTTC.

For this clonotype: The CDR3 does not close with the conserved phenylalanine or tryptophan, likely indicating a read error. The chain has TRBV11-2 and TRBJ2-1, with D hard to call. The V end was cut by 5 bases, the J end by 8 bases, with 16 bases between. CDR1 is SGHAT and CDR2 is FQNNGV in the germline V gene. CDR3 length: 14 residues. CDR3 DNA sequence: TGTGCCAGCAGCCCTACGGGCATCCTCCATGAGCAGTTCTTA. Its translation: CASSPTGILHEQFL.

This chain joins TRBV7-6 and TRBJ1-3; 7 nucleotides agree with TRBD1. V shed 6 bases and J 0 bases; nucleotides not matched to a gene: 8. The V gene's germline CDR1 is SGHVS and CDR2 FNYEAQ. This CDR3 contains 16 residues. The CDR3 sequence: CASREGAESSGNTIYF. The CDR3 coding sequence is TGTGCCAGCAGGGAGGGGGCGGAAAGCTCTGGAAACACCATATATTTT.

This clonotype showed up just a few times. The chain recombines TRBV5-4 with TRBJ1-1; TRBD1 matches 9 bases. CDR1 and CDR2 from the germline V gene are SGHNT and YYREEE (reference sequence). Trimming took 5 bases from V and 6 from J; bases not matched to a gene: 8. The CDR3 loop spans 14 amino acids. The CDR3 DNA reads as TGTGCCAGCAGAACACAGGGGACAGGGTCTGAAGCTTTCTTT. It is translated as CASRTQGTGSEAFF.

The chain carries TRBV11-2 and TRBJ2-1, with TRBD2 matching over 7 bases. CDR1 SGHAT and CDR2 FQNNGV come from the germline V gene. CDR3 size: 13 residues. J lost 7 bases, V lost 1 base, and 1 base had no gene match. The CDR3 DNA reads as TGTGCCAGCAGCTTAGGGCGGGAGAATGAGCAGTTCTTC. This encodes CASSLGRENEQFF.

This sequence joins TRBV19 and TRBJ1-2, with D unresolved. V was pared by 0 bases and J by 4 bases, with 6 bases between. Germline loops: CDR1 LNHDA, CDR2 SQIVND (reference sequence). CDR3 length: 13 residues. CDR3 sequence reads: CASSIEQTYGYTF. As DNA, the CDR3 is TGTGCCAGTAGTATAGAACAGACCTATGGCTACACCTTC.